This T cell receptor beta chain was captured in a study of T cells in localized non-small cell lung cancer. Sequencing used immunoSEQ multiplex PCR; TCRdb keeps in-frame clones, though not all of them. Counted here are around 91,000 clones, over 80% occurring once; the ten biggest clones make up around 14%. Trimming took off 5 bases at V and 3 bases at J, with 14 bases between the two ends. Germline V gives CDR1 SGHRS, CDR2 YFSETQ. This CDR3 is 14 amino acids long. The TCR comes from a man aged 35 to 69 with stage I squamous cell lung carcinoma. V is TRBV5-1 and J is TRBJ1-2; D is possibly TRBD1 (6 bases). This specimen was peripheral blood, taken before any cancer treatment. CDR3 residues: CASRSNREDYGYTF. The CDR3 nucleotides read TGCGCCAGCAGATCAAACAGGGAAGACTATGGCTACACCTTC.